Presented here are 25 T cell receptor beta chains from one specimen sequenced in a study of T cell changes during pregnancy in multiple sclerosis. Only in-frame clones appear in the TCRdb table, and some are missing; sequencing was by immunoSEQ multiplex PCR. The sample yields approximately 30,000 clones, just over 90% seen once. The sequences come from CD8+ T cells from peripheral blood mononuclear cells, collected in the first trimester of pregnancy. These receptors originate from a female donor with multiple sclerosis, enrolled in a pregnancy study.

The rearrangement links TRBV7-9 to TRBJ2-7; TRBD1 might be the D (6 bases). This CDR3 has 13 residues. CDR1 and CDR2 from the germline V gene are SEHNR and FQNEAQ (reference sequence). V lost 5 bases to trimming and J lost 4 bases, with 12 bases between them. CDR3 region: CASSEPRGYEQYF. The DNA of the CDR3 is TGTGCCAGCAGCGAGCCAAGGGGGTACGAGCAGTACTTC.

This chain links TRBV5-4 with TRBJ2-7, with TRBD2 identical over 9 bases. This CDR3 comprises 14 residues. CDR1 is SGHNT and CDR2 is YYREEE in the germline V gene (reference sequence). Unmatched junction bases numbered 2, after V lost 2 bases and J lost 2 bases. CDR3 sequence reads: CASSFGTSTYEQYF. CDR3 coding DNA: TGTGCCAGCAGCTTCGGGACTAGCACCTACGAGCAGTACTTC.

The table lists this clone with a few counts. V usage is TRBV27 and J usage is TRBJ2-1, with 9 nucleotides matching TRBD2. Losses at the gene ends were 6 bases for V and 4 bases for J; bases not matched to a gene: 10. CDR3 length: 16 residues. Germline-derived CDR1 and CDR2 are MNHEY and SMNVEV (reference sequence). The CDR3 region has the DNA TGTGCCAGCAGCCCCCTAGGGACTAGCATTTACAATGAGCAGTTCTTC. Amino acid sequence: CASSPLGTSIYNEQFF.

The chain employs TRBV4-1 and TRBJ2-5; tentatively, D is TRBD1 (6 bases). Trimming pared 8 bases from V and 1 base from J, leaving 11 bases between. Germline V gene lookup returns CDR1 MGHRA and CDR2 YSYEKL. CDR3 length: 13 residues. CDR3 loop: CASAGQTQETQYF. The CDR3 bases are TGCGCCAGCGCTGGACAGACCCAAGAGACCCAGTACTTC.

The CDR3 nucleotides read TGTGCCAGCACCACACTGTGGGGCTTCCATGAGCAGTTCTTC. Its protein product is CASTTLWGFHEQFF. This chain links TRBV27 with TRBJ2-1; possible D gene TRBD1, 5 bases. This CDR3 comprises 14 residues. V was clipped by 7 bases and J by 8 bases, with 18 bases between them. CDR1 and CDR2 (germline): MNHEY, SMNVEV (reference sequence).

This chain joins TRBV29-1 and TRBJ2-7; 7 nucleotides align to TRBD1. Germline V lookup: CDR1 SQVTM, CDR2 ANQGSEA. Trimming at V came to 7 bases and at J to 5 bases, leaving 8 bases not matched to a gene. This CDR3 is built from 12 residues. The chain's CDR3 is CSGITGVNEQYF. The CDR3 DNA reads as TGCAGCGGGATTACAGGGGTCAACGAGCAGTACTTC.

The chain uses TRBV1 and TRBJ2-2; the tabulated D call, TRBD2, remains unverified against the DNA. TRBV1 is a listed pseudogene. This CDR3 region has 17 residues. The CDR3 here is CTSSQTRSGRCTGELFF. CDR3 DNA: TGCACCAGCAGCCAGACCCGGTCGGGGAGGTGCACCGGGGAGCTGTTTTTT.

V and J are TRBV6-5 and TRBJ2-7; the match to TRBD2 covers 14 bases. Germline trimming cut 5 bases from V and 5 bases from J; bases unmatched to any gene: 5. The CDR3 is 15 residues long. Per the germline V gene, CDR1 is MNHEY and CDR2 is SVGAGI. The CDR3 DNA sequence: TGTGCCAGCAGTAGGGGACTAGCGGGAGTAGACGAGCAGTACTTC. Translated, it gives CASSRGLAGVDEQYF.

This chain joins TRBV5-1 and TRBJ2-7; 7 bases are shared with TRBD2. The CDR3 has 15 amino acids. CDR1 SGHRS and CDR2 YFSETQ come from the germline V gene. Trimming took 2 bases from V and 5 from J; bases not matched to a gene: 10. DNA for the CDR3: TGCGCCAGCAGCTTAAGAGGGAGGGCCATCGACGAGCAGTACTTC. Translating it yields CASSLRGRAIDEQYF.

The chain recombines TRBV2 with TRBJ2-7, with D perhaps matching TRBD1 (5 bases). Germline CDR1 and CDR2: SNHLY and FYNNEI. This CDR3 region has 15 residues. Trimming shortened V by 8 bases and J by 2 bases, and 19 bases separated the two germline ends. Here the CDR3 reads CASRAGAGPTYEQYF. DNA for the CDR3: TGTGCCAGCCGAGCTGGGGCAGGGCCAACCTACGAGCAGTACTTC.

This clone was found once. The rearrangement uses TRBV30 and TRBJ2-5; 8 nucleotides match TRBD1. The germline V gene encodes CDR1 GTSNPN and CDR2 SVGIG (reference sequence). The CDR3 has 15 residues. V was pared by 4 bases and J by 0 bases, with 7 bases of the junction left unmatched. CDR3 nucleotides: TGTGCCTGGAATACAGGGGGAAATTACCAAGAGACCCAGTACTTC. Amino acid sequence: CAWNTGGNYQETQYF.

V and J are TRBV27 and TRBJ2-7; D is possibly TRBD2 (6 bases). The V gene's germline CDR1 is MNHEY and CDR2 SMNVEV (reference sequence). With 6 bases removed from V and 4 bases from J, the gap between germline ends came to 13 bases. The CDR3 has 13 amino acids. In nucleotides, the CDR3 is TGTGCCAGCAGCCCCGGGGCGGGATACGAGCAGTACTTC. Translating gives CASSPGAGYEQYF.

The rearrangement links TRBV4-1 to TRBJ2-7, with D perhaps matching TRBD1 (6 bases). The CDR3 contains 15 residues. Trimming shortened V by 0 bases and J by 5 bases, and 14 bases separated the two germline ends. Germline V CDR1 and CDR2: MGHRA, YSYEKL. CDR3 region: CASSQEGAFVHEQYF. The CDR3 DNA sequence: TGCGCCAGCAGCCAAGAGGGGGCGTTTGTCCACGAGCAGTACTTC.

This chain connects TRBV5-4 to TRBJ2-5, with a tentative D call TRBD2 (6 bases). Deletions cut 3 bases from V and 0 bases from J, with 12 bases between. This CDR3 has 15 residues. CDR1 SGHNT and CDR2 YYREEE come from the germline V gene (reference sequence). DNA for the CDR3: TGTGCCAGCAGCTCCCCTGGGGGGTACCAAGAGACCCAGTACTTC. Translation gives CASSSPGGYQETQYF.

The chain is built from TRBV28 and TRBJ1-1; a weak D match, TRBD1 (5 bases). From germline, CDR1 is MDHEN and CDR2 SYDVKM. CDR3 length: 13 residues. V gave up 6 bases and J gave up 1 base, with 9 bases separating them. The CDR3 DNA sequence: TGTGCCAGCAGCCCGACAGAGAACACTGAAGCTTTCTTT. Its translation: CASSPTENTEAFF.

For this clone: A read error may produce the germline difference seen at one junction end. V gene TRBV5-6 combines with J gene TRBJ2-3; a possible D gene is TRBD2 (5 bases). CDR1 and CDR2 (germline): SGHDT, YYEEEE. The CDR3 loop spans 12 amino acids. The CDR3 protein is CASSLRGLTIQF. CDR3 DNA: TGTGCCAGCAGCTTGAGAGGGTTAACGATCCAGTTT.

The chain combines TRBV5-1 with TRBJ2-1; D remains ambiguous. V lost 9 bases and J 10 bases, leaving 5 bases between the germline ends. The V gene's germline CDR1 is SGHRS and CDR2 YFSETQ. This CDR3 spans 8 amino acids. CDR3: CATAEQFF. The CDR3 nucleotides read TGCGCCACCGCGGAGCAGTTCTTC.

The gene calls are TRBV7-2 and TRBJ2-6; D ambiguous. This CDR3 has 15 amino acids. Germline-derived CDR1 and CDR2 are SGHTA and FQGNSA. V shed 7 bases and J shed 0 bases, with 10 bases lying between them. CDR3 DNA: TGTGCCAGCATCCCCAGTCACTCTGGGGCCAACGTCCTGACTTTC. Translation gives CASIPSHSGANVLTF. The whole variable domain, remainder taken from reference TRBV7-2 and TRBJ2-6, is GAGVSQSPSNKVTEKGKDVELRCDPISGHTALYWYRQSLGQGLEFLIYFQGNSAPDKSGLPSDRFSAERTGGSVSTLTIQRTQQEDSAVYLCASIPSHSGANVLTFGAGSRLTVL.

V is TRBV28 and J is TRBJ1-4; the D gene is possibly TRBD1 (5 bases). This CDR3 comprises 14 residues. Germline V gene lookup returns CDR1 MDHEN and CDR2 SYDVKM. With 7 bases removed from V and 8 bases from J, the gap between germline ends came to 17 bases. CDR3 bases: TGTGCCAGCACTACGACCAGGGTACGGGAAAAACTGTTTTTT. Its protein is CASTTTRVREKLFF.

The rearrangement links TRBV6-6 to TRBJ2-3, with 11 bases lining up with TRBD2. Germline loops: CDR1 MNHNY, CDR2 SVGAGI (reference sequence). Trimming removed 7 bases from V and 6 bases from J; junction bases left unmatched: 9. CDR3 length equals 15 residues. CDR3 in amino acids: CASTPSPSGRDTQYF. The CDR3 DNA reads as TGTGCCAGCACCCCTAGCCCTAGCGGGAGGGATACGCAGTATTTT.

The chain carries TRBV11-2 and TRBJ1-1; D is ambiguous. The CDR3 extends over 13 amino acids. Per germline, CDR1 SGHAT and CDR2 FQNNGV. V shed 1 base and J shed 0 bases, with 3 bases lying between them. The CDR3 region has the DNA TGTGCCAGCAGCTTAGCATTGAACACTGAAGCTTTCTTT. Encoded protein: CASSLALNTEAFF.

CDR3 bases: TGTGCCAGTATGGGAGGCGTGGGAGCTGAAGCTTTCTTT. This codes for CASMGGVGAEAFF. The rearrangement links TRBV19 to TRBJ1-1; D call uncertain. From germline, CDR1 is LNHDA and CDR2 SQIVND (reference sequence). Trimming pared 7 bases from V and 6 bases from J, leaving 15 bases between. The CDR3 length is 13 residues.

The J gene is TRBJ2-7, the V gene TRBV5-4, with TRBD1 as a possible D gene (5 bases). Germline CDR1 is SGHNT and CDR2 is YYREEE (reference sequence). V was clipped by 2 bases and J by 4 bases, with 13 bases between them. CDR3 size: 14 residues. The CDR3 is CASSLGDSPYEQYF. Written as DNA, the CDR3 is TGTGCCAGCAGCTTAGGAGACAGCCCTTACGAGCAGTACTTC.

The chain combines TRBV5-6 with TRBJ2-7; perhaps TRBD2 as D (5 bases). CDR1 and CDR2 (germline): SGHDT, YYEEEE. This CDR3 contains 14 residues. Trimming removed 4 bases at V and 6 bases at J, with 17 bases between. The CDR3 nucleotides read TGTGCCAGCAGCCGCTGGCACAAGGAGGTCGAGCAGTACTTC. Translating it yields CASSRWHKEVEQYF.

The genes are TRBV5-4 and TRBJ2-7; 7 positions match TRBD2. J gave up 2 bases and V 0 bases, and 2 bases lay outside the gene matches. CDR3 size: 14 residues. The germline V gene encodes CDR1 SGHNT and CDR2 YYREEE (reference sequence). CDR3 DNA: TGTGCCAGCAGCTTGGGAGCGGGGACCTACGAGCAGTACTTC. Its protein product is CASSLGAGTYEQYF.